This TCR beta chain was sequenced during a study of CD8 T cells in Susac syndrome. Regarding this clonotype: What it binds is not known.

TCR beta sequencing covered blood CD8+ and CD4+ T cells. Age- and sex-matched healthy donors served as the control group. The authors reverse transcribed about 0.5 to 1 ug RNA with random hexamers. Amplification of TCR beta CDR3 across 54 Vbeta and 13 Jbeta was performed with immunoSEQ multiplex PCR. TCRdb recomputed calls from the immunoSEQ multiplex PCR reads with MiXCR, one row per CDR3 protein. The sample lists about 190,000 distinct CDR3 sequences, about 94% seen once, with around 0.1% in the top ten. Findings of the study overall: Regarding the TCR sequencing and HLA analysis, the study admitted that a relatively small number of individuals were involved.

From germline, CDR1 is SGHTA and CDR2 FQGNSA. The CDR3 runs 14 residues. Trimming at V came to 4 bases and at J to 4 bases, leaving 6 bases not matched to a gene. The chain is built from TRBV7-2 and TRBJ1-2; 7 bases align to TRBD1. Sequencing was done on a sample of CD4+ T cells from PBMCs. The clonotype was recovered from a human donor in good health. CDR3 in amino acids: CASSSYRGTYGYTF. CDR3 sequence (DNA): TGTGCCAGCAGCTCTTACAGGGGAACCTATGGCTACACCTTC.